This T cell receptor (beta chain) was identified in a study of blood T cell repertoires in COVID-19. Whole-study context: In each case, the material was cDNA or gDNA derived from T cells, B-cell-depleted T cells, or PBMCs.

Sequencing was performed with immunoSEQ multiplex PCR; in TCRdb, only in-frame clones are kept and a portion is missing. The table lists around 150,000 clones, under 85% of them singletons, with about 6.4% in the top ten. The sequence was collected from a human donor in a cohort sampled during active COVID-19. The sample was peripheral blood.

The CDR3 coding sequence is TGTGCCAGCAGCTTAAGCGTAGGGAGGGCGAACACCGGGGAGCTGTTTTTT. Its translation is CASSLSVGRANTGELFF. The rearrangement uses TRBV7-3 and TRBJ2-2; TRBD2 matches at 7 bases. Germline V gives CDR1 SGHTA, CDR2 FQGTGA. The junction had 5 bases not matched to a gene; V was cut back by 1 base and J by 0 bases. This CDR3 is built from 17 residues.